This T cell receptor beta chain is from a study of blood T cell repertoires in COVID-19. V was clipped by 4 bases and J by 3 bases; unmatched bases: 4. The CDR3 has 14 residues. The germline V gene has CDR1 KGHSH and CDR2 LQKENI. In the study's own analysis: Nucleated cell number was recorded as an estimate derived from reference gene primer amplification. Assay used: immunoSEQ multiplex PCR; TCRdb lists only in-frame clones, some missing. For V, J and clone size, that table is used; D and trimming come from the DNA. The sample includes about 120,000 clones, approximately 92% seen only once; the top ten take roughly a quarter.

Input material: peripheral blood. The clonotype comes from a man aged 70-80 years with active or convalescent COVID-19. The gene calls are TRBV18 and TRBJ2-5, with 8 bases aligning to TRBD2. The CDR3 spells CASSLTGLEETQYF. In DNA form, the CDR3 reads TGTGCCAGCTCACTAACGGGACTAGAAGAGACCCAGTACTTC.